The T cell receptor (beta chain) described here comes from a study of PD-L1 blockade in urothelial cancer. About the study: Bladder-origin urothelial cancer in males covered about 90% of the 29 patients. A median of roughly 130,000 T cells was found in the blood samples. Prior chemotherapy ranged from 0 to 3 regimens per patient.

Time point of the sample: pretreatment peripheral blood. A spike-in of synthetic TCR analog templates was added to each PCR. Using immunoSEQ multiplex PCR, the repertoire was profiled, and TCRdb retains in-frame clones only, with some absent. Of 95,000 to 100,000 clones listed, 80% to 90% were seen once; the top ten hold 1.5% to 2.5%. The V gene's germline CDR1 is LGHNA and CDR2 YSLEER. The trim removed 0 bases at V and 3 bases at J, leaving 4 bases unmatched. The CDR3 is 16 amino acids. The specimen comprised PBMCs, sampled around atezolizumab (anti-PD-L1) treatment. The chain joins TRBV4-3 to TRBJ2-1, with 8 bases fitting TRBD2. This receptor was obtained from a man in his sixties with urothelial cancer. CDR3 in amino acids: CASSQELAGYYNEQFF. In DNA form, the CDR3 reads TGCGCCAGCAGCCAAGAGTTAGCGGGGTACTACAATGAGCAGTTCTTC.